Sequencing of this T cell receptor (beta chain) was carried out in a study of T cell responses to AZD1222 COVID-19 vaccine (dated by TCRdb to about 2021). Regarding the complete study: AZD1222 recipients with second doses at about 4 weeks or about 12 weeks were pooled, because spike-specific TCR depth and breadth did not differ between schedules. TCR sequencing was performed for roughly 250 trial participants, of whom around 200 were given two doses of AZD1222 and roughly 25 were given two doses of MenACWY control vaccine. Trial participants were enrolled by age into 18-55, 56-69 and 70-plus year subgroups, with roughly 160, 29 and 62 TCR-sequenced participants respectively.

Summary of the overall study and its limitations: The 56-69-year group was small, and its depth increase did not reach significance, likely because of low power. After two AZD1222 doses, spike-specific TCR breadth and depth were significantly higher than at day 0 and than in MenACWY recipients. Because no day 14 peak-response samples were available, repertoires were characterized only after the peak T cell response. Nearly half of unique spike-specific TCRs reportedly recognized epitopes outside regions mutated in the B.1.351 and B.1.1.7 variants. Conclusions about previously exposed vaccinees are limited because only a handful of AZD1222 recipients were SARS-CoV-2 seropositive at baseline. Participants were mostly white British and included more females than males, and it was suggested by the authors that clonal diversity may have been underestimated. CD4 TCRs associated with the vaccine covered the entire spike protein, and the dominant responses were in regions 160-218 and 743-854.

The CDR3 regions of human TCRbeta chains were subjected to immunosequencing. From the authors' description of their analysis: TCRs in the repertoires were compared against a reference library of SARS-CoV-2-specific TCRs that had been generated with the MIRA antigen-specificity platform. Breadth was defined as the fraction of unique TCRs that were SARS-CoV-2-associated, and depth was defined as the fraction of total T cells that were SARS-CoV-2-associated. Using the MIRA data, every spike-specific TCR was mapped to the spike region that the TCR reacted to and assigned to either a CD4 or a CD8 class. Log10-transformed breadth and depth values were compared by one-way ANOVA with Sidak's multiple comparisons tests. Sourced from immuneACCESS, this table was stored by TCRdb with only in-frame sequences that have V and J called. A share of the clones is absent; for the studies checked, an unresolved V gene accounts for under half, and the remainder has no known explanation. V and J calls and clone size are as listed in that table; D and trimming were resolved from the DNA. This sample is represented by some 150,000 clones; more than 75% of them were singletons. The ten largest clonotypes hold roughly 5% of the sample.

Comments on this clone: The antigen it binds to is not known. Base qualities are not provided; no much larger clone lies one nucleotide away.

This specimen's time point label, per the study, means: baseline before first vaccination. Vaccinee samples were obtained from the UK trials COV001 and COV002, which included a single-blind randomized controlled phase 2/3 trial of AZD1222 (ChAdOx1 nCoV-19) in healthy adults. For TCRbeta chain sequencing, PBMC samples from trial participants were taken at day 0 and at day 28 after the second dose. Trimming removed 4 bases from V and 9 bases from J; the gene matches leave 10 bases unexplained. From the cysteine through the phenylalanine, the CDR3 covers 15 amino acids. Only CDR3 DNA is held: 45 bases, read in frame from base 1. As encoded in the germline V gene (reference sequence), CDR1 is LGHDT while CDR2 is YNNKEL.

Recombination linked TRBV3-1 (or the pseudogene TRBV3-2) to TRBJ2-1, and 9 junction bases match TRBD2. The TCR originated in an adult in good health. This specimen was peripheral blood, taken on day 0 of AZD1222 vaccination. The DNA reads as follows: TGTGCCAGCAGCCCTGGGTGGCGGGGGGGCGGTGAGCAGTTCTTC. Its protein reads: CASSPGWRGGGEQFF.